A selection of T cell receptor beta chains follows, all from one sample in a study of PD-1 blockade in classical Hodgkin lymphoma. Libraries were prepared by immunoSEQ multiplex PCR; TCRdb keeps only in-frame clonotypes and omits some of them. This sample has 89,000 or so clones; about nine tenths occur once, and the top ten carry about 2.6%. Source: peripheral blood mononuclear cells (PBMCs), taken before the second cycle of nivolumab. The source of these receptors is a human donor with classical Hodgkin lymphoma. CDR3s include the opening cysteine and the closing phenylalanine or tryptophan. D genes are given only for firm matches. The listing skips clone size in some rows; elsewhere it reads once, few, many or a size class.

J,size,V,D,DNA,CDR3
TRBJ2-1,once,TRBV27,TRBD2,TGTGCCAGCTACTCGAGGGGACTAGCGGCCTACAATGAGCAGTTCTTC,CASYSRGLAAYNEQFF
TRBJ1-4,-,TRBV27,-,TGTGCCAGCAGTTTAACCACAGGGCGGATTCGTGAAAAACTGTTTTTT,CASSLTTGRIREKLFF
TRBJ2-1,-,TRBV19,TRBD1,TGTGCCAGTAGTTTCGACAGGGAAAGCTACAATGAGCAGTTCTTC,CASSFDRESYNEQFF
TRBJ2-7,-,TRBV27,TRBD1,TGTGCCAGCAAGGGACAGGGTGGCTCCTACGAGCAGTACTTC,CASKGQGGSYEQYF
TRBJ2-2,-,TRBV19,-,TGTGCCAGTAGCCTACCGGGGCGGTTGCTGTTTTTT,CASSLPGRLLFF
TRBJ1-2,once,TRBV4-1,TRBD1,TGCGCCAGCAGCCAAGCGTTACCTCAAAGAACCTCGGGACAGAGGTACTATGGCTACACCTTC,CASSQALPQRTSGQRYYGYTF
TRBJ2-7,-,TRBV6-6,TRBD1,TGTGCCAGCAGACCCGGGACAGGGGCCTACGAGCAGTACTTC,CASRPGTGAYEQYF
TRBJ2-3,-,TRBV5-4,TRBD2,TGTGCCAGCAGCTTGAAGGGACTAGTTACCTATACGCAGTATTTT,CASSLKGLVTYTQYF
TRBJ1-4,-,TRBV30,-,TGTGCCTGGAGTACGGGAGCGAGGGGAAATGAAAAACTGTTTTTT,CAWSTGARGNEKLFF
TRBJ2-1,-,TRBV9,TRBD1,TGTGCCAGCAGCGACCCCAGACAGGGGGCTTCCTACAATGAGCAGTTCTTC,CASSDPRQGASYNEQFF
TRBJ1-2,-,TRBV28,-,TGTGCCAGCAGTTCACCGGGACTTTCCCAATGGCATGGCTACACCTTC,CASSSPGLSQWHGYTF
TRBJ1-2,-,TRBV19,TRBD1,TGTGCCAGTAGTACGGACAGGGAAGGTGGCTACACCTTC,CASSTDREGGYTF
TRBJ2-1,-,TRBV27,-,TGTGCCAGCAGTTTGACGGAGCGGCCTAACAATGAGCAGTTCTTC,CASSLTERPNNEQFF
TRBJ2-7,-,TRBV30,-,TGTGCCTGGAGTGTCGGTAGCAACTCCTACGAGCAGTACTTC,CAWSVGSNSYEQYF
TRBJ2-1,-,TRBV6-5,TRBD2,TGTGCCAGCAGTATTAGCGGGGGGACCCACAATGAGCAGTTCTTC,CASSISGGTHNEQFF
TRBJ1-3,-,TRBV10-3,TRBD1,TGTGCCATCAGTGAGCAAGGGACAGGGGCGACTGGAAACACCATATATTTT,CAISEQGTGATGNTIYF
TRBJ2-2,-,TRBV27,-,TGTGCCAGCCAAAGGACGATCACCGGGGAGCTGTTTTTT,CASQRTITGELFF
TRBJ2-5,-,TRBV27,TRBD1,TGTGCCAGCAGTCCAACCGGGACAGAGCAAGAGACCCAGTACTTC,CASSPTGTEQETQYF
TRBJ2-3,once,TRBV5-1,TRBD2,TGCGCCAGCAGCCCTCCCGCGGGAGCAGATACGCAGTATTTT,CASSPPAGADTQYF
TRBJ1-3,-,TRBV19,-,TGTGCCAGTAGTTTCTCCCTCGGGGCCTCTGGAAACACCATATATTTT,CASSFSLGASGNTIYF